The 30 T cell receptor beta chains below all came from one sample that was sequenced in a study of blood T cell repertoires in COVID-19. Here immunoSEQ multiplex PCR was the method, and the copy in TCRdb shows in-frame clones only, minus some. Of 180,000 or so clones in the sample, around 80% were seen once. The source material was peripheral blood. These receptors were collected from a middle-aged woman with COVID-19, enrolled during active disease.

This chain links TRBV5-1 with TRBJ2-1; 16 positions agree with TRBD2. The V and J ends lost 4 bases and 5 bases, in that order; junction bases with no gene match: 6. The CDR3 sequence is 17 residues long. The V gene's germline CDR1 is SGHRS and CDR2 YFSETQ. CDR3 sequence: CASSVGLAGGRNNEQFF. The CDR3, as DNA: TGCGCCAGCAGCGTGGGACTAGCGGGGGGGCGGAACAATGAGCAGTTCTTC.

This sequence joins TRBV23-1 and TRBJ2-2, with TRBD2 identical over 11 bases. TRBV23-1 is sorted into the ORF group, with uncertain function. J gave up 4 bases and V 1 base, and 14 bases lay outside the gene matches. This CDR3 has 20 amino acids. CDR3 nucleotides: TGCGCCAGCAGTCAATGGCCAGGACTAGCGGGTCCCAAGGGCACCGGGGAGCTGTTTTTT. This sequence encodes CASSQWPGLAGPKGTGELFF.

This chain joins TRBV14 and TRBJ2-2; D is ambiguous. The CDR3 is 16 amino acids. Per germline, CDR1 SGHDN and CDR2 FVKESK. The germline V and J ends were trimmed by 0 bases and 3 bases, with 11 bases remaining between them. For the CDR3, the DNA is TGTGCCAGCAGCCAAGAAGGTGGGCTATACACCGGGGAGCTGTTTTTT. This sequence encodes CASSQEGGLYTGELFF.

V gene TRBV5-1 combines with J gene TRBJ2-5; the D gene is possibly TRBD2 (7 bases). Per germline, CDR1 SGHRS and CDR2 YFSETQ. Trimming took off 2 bases at V and 0 bases at J, with 11 bases between the two ends. The CDR3 runs to 15 residues. In DNA form, the CDR3 reads TGCGCCAGCAGCTTACAGGGAGGGGACCAAGAGACCCAGTACTTC. This encodes CASSLQGGDQETQYF.

The chain employs TRBV5-1 and TRBJ1-2; 9 nucleotides agree with TRBD1. CDR3 length: 15 amino acids. CDR1 is SGHRS, CDR2 YFSETQ, per germline. Unmatched junction bases numbered 7, after V lost 0 bases and J lost 7 bases. CDR3: CASSLETGGVGGYTF. The CDR3 DNA reads TGCGCCAGCAGCTTGGAGACAGGGGGGGTCGGTGGCTACACCTTC.

J is TRBJ1-5 and V is TRBV18; 8 bases line up with TRBD1. The CDR3 is 15 residues long. V lost 0 bases, J lost 4 bases, and 2 bases stayed unmatched. CDR1 is KGHSH and CDR2 is LQKENI in the germline V gene. CDR3 sequence (DNA): TGTGCCAGCTCACCACCAGGACAGGGAAATCAGCCCCAGCATTTT. Residues: CASSPPGQGNQPQHF.

This chain joins TRBV15 and TRBJ2-1; 9 bases are shared with TRBD1. This CDR3 spans 16 amino acids. The J segment lost 7 bases and the V segment lost 5 bases, leaving 12 bases of the junction unmatched. Germline V gene data show CDR1 as LNHNV and CDR2 as YYDKDF (reference sequence). This chain's CDR3 is CATSGKDRGFPNEQFF. DNA of the CDR3: TGTGCCACCAGCGGGAAAGACAGGGGGTTTCCAAATGAGCAGTTCTTC.

The gene calls are TRBV25-1 and TRBJ1-1, with D possibly TRBD1 on 5 matching bases. This CDR3 has 14 residues. Trimming cost V 2 bases and J 2 bases, with 9 bases left between them. Germline loops: CDR1 MGHDK, CDR2 SYGVNS. The CDR3 sequence is CASSEEGTNTEAFF. CDR3 sequence (DNA): TGTGCCAGCAGTGAAGAGGGGACTAACACTGAAGCTTTCTTT.

The chain carries TRBV28 and TRBJ1-3; D remains ambiguous. CDR1 is MDHEN and CDR2 is SYDVKM in the germline V gene. The V and J ends lost 3 bases and 4 bases respectively, with 13 bases between them. This CDR3 has 15 residues. In DNA, the CDR3 is TGTGCCAGCAGTTTTGGGCAGGTCAGGGGAAACACCATATATTTT. Amino acids: CASSFGQVRGNTIYF. Drawing the rest from reference TRBV28 and TRBJ1-3, the complete variable domain is DVKVTQSSRYLVKRTGEKVFLECVQDMDHENMFWYRQDPGLGLRLIYFSYDVKMKEKGDIPEGYSVSREKKERFSLILESASTNQTSMYLCASSFGQVRGNTIYFGEGSWLTVV.

This chain joins TRBV5-4 and TRBJ1-1; tentative D call: TRBD1 (6 bases). V was cut by 0 bases and J by 3 bases, with 12 bases left in between. CDR3 length: 15 residues. The germline CDR1 and CDR2 sequences are SGHNT and YYREEE (reference sequence). The CDR3 sequence is CASSLASGTHTEAFF. The CDR3 DNA sequence: TGTGCCAGCAGCTTGGCCTCAGGGACACACACTGAAGCTTTCTTT.

The V call is TRBV9, the J call TRBJ1-1; D remains unclear. Germline CDR1 and CDR2: SGDLS and YYNGEE. Trimming left V 4 bases short and J 5 bases short, with 15 bases between. This CDR3 region has 14 residues. The CDR3 DNA reads as TGTGCCAGCAGCCCCACGGTCCGGGTGACTGAAGCTTTCTTT. It is translated as CASSPTVRVTEAFF.

This chain uses TRBV19 with TRBJ1-1; D gene ambiguous. There are 11 residues in the CDR3. The V gene's germline CDR1 is LNHDA and CDR2 SQIVND (reference sequence). V was trimmed by 8 bases and J by 5 bases, leaving 9 bases between them. The CDR3 sequence: CASRSRTEAFF. For the CDR3, the DNA is TGTGCCAGTCGTTCGAGGACTGAAGCTTTCTTT.

The chain is built from TRBV3-1 (or the pseudogene TRBV3-2) and TRBJ1-2, with D hard to call. Between the trimmed V and J ends, which lost 0 bases and 8 bases, there was a span of 16 bases. This CDR3 region has 15 residues. Germline loops: CDR1 LGHDT, CDR2 YNNKEL (reference sequence). The CDR3 region is CASSQEDRGGGGYTF. CDR3 DNA: TGTGCCAGCAGCCAAGAAGATCGGGGTGGTGGAGGCTACACCTTC.

The chain uses TRBV6-1 and TRBJ1-3, with a weak D call TRBD1 (5 bases). There are 14 residues in the CDR3. Germline V gene lookup returns CDR1 MNHNS and CDR2 SASEGT. Deletions cut 3 bases from V and 8 bases from J, with 14 bases between. CDR3: CASSDYGRGDTIYF. CDR3 nucleotides: TGTGCCAGCAGTGATTACGGGAGGGGAGACACCATATATTTT.

V and J are TRBV19 and TRBJ1-5; 7 nucleotides agree with TRBD1. Germline V lookup: CDR1 LNHDA, CDR2 SQIVND (reference sequence). J lost 1 base, V lost 9 bases, and 6 bases had no gene match. There are 14 residues in the CDR3. The CDR3 is CASLQGPSNQPQHF. DNA of the CDR3: TGTGCCAGCCTACAGGGGCCCAGCAATCAGCCCCAGCATTTT.

The J gene is TRBJ1-1, the V gene TRBV6-6; 8 positions match TRBD1. Germline-derived CDR1 and CDR2 are MNHNY and SVGAGI (reference sequence). V dropped 2 bases and J dropped 10; count of bases not matched to a gene: 6. The CDR3 contains 13 residues. In DNA, the CDR3 is TGTGCCAGCAGTTACCGCCAGGGGGCAGGAGCTTTCTTT. Translation: CASSYRQGAGAFF.

The CDR3 DNA reads as TGCGCCAGCAGCCAAGGGACTAGCGGGCTTCAAGAGACCCAGTACTTC. Encoded protein: CASSQGTSGLQETQYF. The gene calls are TRBV4-1 and TRBJ2-5; 11 nucleotides agree with TRBD2. V lost 1 base to trimming and J lost 2 bases; unmatched junction nucleotides: 3. This CDR3 has 16 residues. Germline V CDR1 and CDR2: MGHRA, YSYEKL.

The gene calls are TRBV5-1 and TRBJ1-1; D might be TRBD1 (5 bases). Germline V gene sequence: CDR1 SGHRS, CDR2 YFSETQ. V lost 0 bases to trimming and J lost 4 bases, with 13 bases between them. The CDR3 has 15 amino acids. This chain's CDR3 is CASSLVQGKGTEAFF. The DNA for the CDR3 is TGCGCCAGCAGCTTGGTCCAGGGTAAGGGCACTGAAGCTTTCTTT.

The rearrangement links TRBV29-1 to TRBJ1-1; D is unclear. Trimming cost V 6 bases and J 2 bases, with 10 bases left between them. Germline values: CDR1 SQVTM, CDR2 ANQGSEA. The CDR3 is 12 residues long. CDR3 in amino acids: CSVDGVNTEAFF. In DNA form, the CDR3 reads TGCAGCGTGGACGGGGTAAACACTGAAGCTTTCTTT.

The chain is built from TRBV19 and TRBJ1-5; no definite D call. The CDR3 has 12 residues. Germline CDR1 is LNHDA and CDR2 is SQIVND (reference sequence). V was trimmed by 10 bases and J by 2 bases, leaving 9 bases between them. DNA for the CDR3: TGTGCCACCAAGAGCGGCAATCAGCCCCAGCATTTT. Residues: CATKSGNQPQHF. Drawing the rest from reference TRBV19 and TRBJ1-5, the complete variable domain is DGGITQSPKYLFRKEGQNVTLSCEQNLNHDAMYWYRQDPGQGLRLIYYSQIVNDFQKGDIAEGYSVSREKKESFPLTVTSAQKNPTAFYLCATKSGNQPQHFGDGTRLSIL.

The gene calls are TRBV7-9 and TRBJ1-5, with TRBD1 matching 8 bases. In germline, CDR1 is SEHNR, CDR2 FQNEAQ (reference sequence). CDR3 size: 18 residues. V lost 5 bases, J lost 2 bases, and 14 bases stayed unmatched. CDR3 amino acids: CASSAATGDRSRNQPQHF. CDR3 in DNA: TGTGCCAGCAGCGCCGCCACAGGGGACAGGTCTCGCAATCAGCCCCAGCATTTT. The full variable domain, its missing parts supplied by reference TRBV7-9 and TRBJ1-5, is DTGVSQNPRHKITKRGQNVTFRCDPISEHNRLYWYRQTLGQGPEFLTYFQNEAQLEKSRLLSDRFSAERPKGSFSTLEIQRTEQGDSAMYLCASSAATGDRSRNQPQHFGDGTRLSIL.

This chain joins TRBV11-2 and TRBJ2-6; 10 bases line up with TRBD1. The CDR3 length is 17 residues. V lost 7 bases and J lost 3; bases outside the gene matches: 9. Germline loops: CDR1 SGHAT, CDR2 FQNNGV. CDR3 DNA: TGTGCCAGCAACCCCGGGACAGGGGTTTATGGGGCCAACGTCCTGACTTTC. Translated, it gives CASNPGTGVYGANVLTF.

The chain joins TRBV27 to TRBJ2-7; TRBD1 matches 10 bases. V was clipped by 3 bases and J by 3 bases; unmatched bases: 11. The CDR3 has 17 amino acids. Per the germline V gene, CDR1 is MNHEY and CDR2 is SMNVEV (reference sequence). DNA of the CDR3: TGTGCCAGCAGTTTTGGCTTGGAGGGGACAGGGGTCTACGAGCAGTACTTC. This sequence encodes CASSFGLEGTGVYEQYF.

The rearrangement links TRBV10-3 to TRBJ2-7; a possible D gene is TRBD2 (5 bases). V was trimmed by 6 bases and J by 5 bases, leaving 17 bases between them. This CDR3 contains 14 residues. Per germline, CDR1 ENHRY and CDR2 SYGVKD. The CDR3 region is CAIRRTAGLNEQYF. The CDR3 coding sequence is TGTGCCATCAGACGGACGGCGGGTCTCAACGAGCAGTACTTC.

Remarks on this clone: At one end the junction does not follow the germline gene, possibly because of a read error. V and J are TRBV28 and TRBJ2-1; 11 bases agree with TRBD2. The CDR3 is made up of 14 amino acids. The germline gives CDR1 MDHEN, CDR2 SYDVKM. The CDR3 nucleotides read TGCGGATGGGGGACTAGCGGCTCCTACAATGAGCAGTTCTTC. This encodes CGWGTSGSYNEQFF.

Here the CDR3 DNA reads TGTGCCAGCAGCCAAGATACTACAGGGCGATACGAGCAGTACTTC. It yields the protein CASSQDTTGRYEQYF. J is TRBJ2-7 and V is TRBV4-2, with D perhaps matching TRBD1 (6 bases). There are 15 residues in the CDR3. In germline, CDR1 is LGHNA, CDR2 YNFKEQ. Trimming cost V 0 bases and J 4 bases, with 13 bases left between them.

The rearrangement uses TRBV19 and TRBJ1-4, with D unresolved. The germline V gene has CDR1 LNHDA and CDR2 SQIVND (reference sequence). Trimming left V 6 bases short and J 0 bases short, with 8 bases between. The CDR3 runs to 14 residues. The CDR3 spells CASSEIATNEKLFF. The CDR3 nucleotides are TGTGCCAGTAGCGAGATAGCAACTAATGAAAAACTGTTTTTT.

The rearrangement links TRBV5-6 to TRBJ2-4; TRBD2 aligns across 8 bases. The germline V gene encodes CDR1 SGHDT and CDR2 YYEEEE. With V trimmed by 1 base and J by 3 bases, 3 bases remained unmatched. The length of the CDR3 is 15 residues. The CDR3 is CASSLLAGDKNIQYF. The DNA of the CDR3 is TGTGCCAGCAGCTTGCTAGCGGGTGACAAAAACATTCAGTACTTC.

V gene TRBV27 combines with J gene TRBJ1-5, with 7 bases aligning to TRBD1. The CDR3 is made up of 15 amino acids. J gave up 4 bases and V 5 bases, and 8 bases lay outside the gene matches. Germline V lookup: CDR1 MNHEY, CDR2 SMNVEV (reference sequence). This CDR3 reads CASSPRGQANQPQHF. The CDR3 DNA reads TGTGCCAGCAGTCCTAGAGGACAGGCAAATCAGCCCCAGCATTTT.

This clone was detected once. The chain couples TRBV27 to TRBJ1-2; TRBD1 matches 7 bases. The CDR3 has 12 amino acids. Trimming cost V 6 bases and J 9 bases; bases outside gene matches: 7. CDR1 and CDR2 (germline): MNHEY, SMNVEV (reference sequence). DNA of the CDR3: TGTGCCAGCAGCACCGGGACAGCGCGCTACACCTTC. Its protein is CASSTGTARYTF.